What follows is one TCR beta chain and its context. V dropped 4 bases and J dropped 0 bases, with 15 bases sitting between them. Germline V gene data show CDR1 as LGHNA and CDR2 as YSLEER. The CDR3 contains 16 residues. The authors' processing: Scientists estimated how many nucleated cells there were by amplifying reference gene primers. Repertoires were generated with immunoSEQ multiplex PCR, while TCRdb's copy carries only in-frame clones and drops some. V and J calls and clone size follow that table, whereas D and trimming were derived from the DNA. The sample has roughly 500,000 clones; approximately 83% are singletons. The record originates from a study of blood T cell repertoires in COVID-19. As for the study in general: Researchers got acute and convalescent COVID-19 samples from the United States, Italy and Spain. PBMCs, B-cell-depleted T cells, or T cells were the source of the cDNA or gDNA that made up the material.

This chain joins TRBV4-3 and TRBJ1-2; TRBD1 might be the D (5 bases). Sequenced input: peripheral blood. The receptor was derived from a human donor in a cohort sampled during active COVID-19. DNA for the CDR3: TGCGCCAGCAGCCCCACGGGGGTCTACACTAACTATGGCTACACCTTC. Its protein product is CASSPTGVYTNYGYTF.